These 26 T cell receptor beta chains share one sample of origin, sequenced in a study of cytomegalovirus exposure and HLA in healthy donors. The PCR had 60 Vbeta and 13 Jbeta primers. Here immunoSEQ multiplex PCR was the method, and the copy in TCRdb shows in-frame clones only, minus some. The listing records around 70,000 clones. The sample comprised PBMCs. All receptors come from a woman aged 40 to 50 in good health and CMV-seropositive.

The CDR3 DNA is TGTGCCAGCAGCAGGGACTACACCTACGAGCAGTACTTC. It specifies CASSRDYTYEQYF. The rearrangement links TRBV6-5 to TRBJ2-7; 7 bases line up with TRBD2. CDR3 length equals 13 residues. The ends lost 6 bases at V and 2 bases at J; junction bases unmatched: 4. Germline values: CDR1 MNHEY, CDR2 SVGAGI.

The chain recombines TRBV7-2 with TRBJ2-7; possible D gene TRBD2, 5 bases. The germline gives CDR1 SGHTA, CDR2 FQGNSA. V dropped 2 bases and J dropped 8 bases, with 10 bases sitting between them. This CDR3 has 12 amino acids. CDR3 coding DNA: TGTGCCAGCAGCTTATATAACGGGAAGCAGTACTTC. Translating gives CASSLYNGKQYF.

This rearrangement joins TRBV10-2 to TRBJ2-3; possible D gene TRBD1, 6 bases. V was shortened by 4 bases and J by 7 bases, with 12 bases between the two germline ends. Per the germline V gene, CDR1 is WSHSY and CDR2 is SAAADI. This CDR3 region has 13 residues. CDR3 in DNA: TGCGCCAGCAGTGTAGTGGACAGCCATACGCAGTATTTT. It codes for CASSVVDSHTQYF.

This chain links TRBV6-1 with TRBJ2-5; the D is unclear. V shed 4 bases and J shed 4 bases, with 13 bases lying between them. Per germline, CDR1 MNHNS and CDR2 SASEGT. The CDR3 contains 14 residues. The DNA for the CDR3 is TGTGCCAGCAGTGTGGCCTTTAGCTTAGAGACCCAGTACTTC. Residues: CASSVAFSLETQYF.

This chain links TRBV5-4 with TRBJ2-1; 9 bases are shared with TRBD2. J lost 5 bases, V lost 4 bases, and 7 bases had no gene match. The CDR3 length is 15 residues. From germline, CDR1 is SGHNT and CDR2 YYREEE (reference sequence). The CDR3, as DNA: TGTGCCAGCAGCCGAACTAGCGGGTTCAACAATGAGCAGTTCTTC. As protein: CASSRTSGFNNEQFF.

This sequence joins TRBV4-2 and TRBJ2-5, with TRBD2 identical over 8 bases. The junction had 12 bases not matched to a gene; V was cut back by 2 bases and J by 1 base. Germline V gives CDR1 LGHNA, CDR2 YNFKEQ. This CDR3 spans 18 amino acids. The CDR3 DNA reads TGTGCCAGCAGCCAAAAGTCGTCGGGGGGGGCCGTCCAAGAGACCCAGTACTTC. It specifies CASSQKSSGGAVQETQYF.

The V call is TRBV9, the J call TRBJ2-7; 10 bases align to TRBD2. From germline, CDR1 is SGDLS and CDR2 YYNGEE. CDR3 length equals 14 residues. The V gene end was trimmed by 2 bases and the J gene end by 2 bases; junction bases not matched to a gene: 1. The CDR3 is CASSVGLAAYEQYF. The CDR3 coding sequence is TGTGCCAGCAGCGTCGGACTAGCGGCCTACGAGCAGTACTTC.

The chain employs TRBV6-1 and TRBJ2-7; TRBD2 is a possible D gene (5 bases). The CDR3 length is 15 residues. Deletions cut 6 bases from V and 2 bases from J, with 17 bases between. The germline V gene has CDR1 MNHNS and CDR2 SASEGT. CDR3 in amino acids: CASSAADPLPYEQYF. The CDR3 nucleotides are TGTGCCAGCAGCGCAGCGGACCCTTTGCCCTACGAGCAGTACTTC.

This chain connects TRBV5-1 to TRBJ2-1; 9 bases line up with TRBD2. Germline CDR1 SGHRS, CDR2 YFSETQ. Trimming at V came to 5 bases and at J to 5 bases, leaving 5 bases not matched to a gene. The CDR3 contains 14 residues. CDR3 loop: CASRIAGENNEQFF. The CDR3 region has the DNA TGCGCCAGCAGAATAGCGGGAGAGAACAATGAGCAGTTCTTC. Based on the CDR3 plus reference TRBV5-1 and TRBJ2-1, the full variable domain is KAGVTQTPRYLIKTRGQQVTLSCSPISGHRSVSWYQQTPGQGLQFLFEYFSETQRNKGNFPGRFSGRQFSNSRSEMNVSTLELGDSALYLCASRIAGENNEQFFGPGTRLTVL.

This chain joins TRBV29-1 and TRBJ2-3, with D perhaps TRBD2 (6 bases). The CDR3 consists of 14 residues. V lost 1 base to trimming and J lost 4 bases, with 12 bases between them. The V gene's germline CDR1 is SQVTM and CDR2 ANQGSEA. The DNA for the CDR3 is TGCAGCGTTGAAGCGGGAGAGGGCGCAGATACGCAGTATTTT. Residues: CSVEAGEGADTQYF.

The CDR3 spells CASSGQRAGRENEQFF. The CDR3 bases are TGTGCCAGCAGTGGTCAACGAGCGGGGAGGGAGAATGAGCAGTTCTTC. V and J are TRBV25-1 and TRBJ2-1, with 7 bases lining up with TRBD2. V gave up 4 bases and J gave up 7 bases; unmatched junction bases: 13. The CDR3 length is 16 residues. Germline values: CDR1 MGHDK, CDR2 SYGVNS.

Here the CDR3 DNA reads TGCGCCAGCAGCCAAGCGGTCGGACAGATCTTCTCCTACGAGCAGTACTTC. Encoded protein: CASSQAVGQIFSYEQYF. This chain joins TRBV4-3 and TRBJ2-7, with a possible D match to TRBD1 (6 bases). CDR1 and CDR2 from the germline V gene are LGHNA and YSLEER. The CDR3 has 17 amino acids. V dropped 1 base and J dropped 0 bases, with 16 bases sitting between them.

V gene TRBV29-1 combines with J gene TRBJ2-3; 7 nucleotides agree with TRBD2. Germline V gene lookup returns CDR1 SQVTM and CDR2 ANQGSEA. J was trimmed by 2 bases and V by 6 bases; bases with no gene match: 5. This CDR3 has 13 amino acids. The CDR3 here is CSVGGGVTDTQYF. CDR3 bases: TGCAGCGTCGGGGGAGGGGTCACAGATACGCAGTATTTT.

The V call is TRBV27, the J call TRBJ2-5, with 7 nucleotides matching TRBD1. With V trimmed by 6 bases and J by 5 bases, 6 bases remained unmatched. This CDR3 is built from 13 residues. Germline V gene sequence: CDR1 MNHEY, CDR2 SMNVEV (reference sequence). The CDR3 sequence is CASRFAQGETQYF. CDR3 DNA sequence: TGTGCCAGCAGATTCGCACAGGGGGAGACCCAGTACTTC.

V is TRBV5-4 and J is TRBJ1-3; 7 bases agree with TRBD1. Germline CDR1 SGHNT, CDR2 YYREEE (reference sequence). J gave up 4 bases and V 0 bases, and 7 bases lay outside the gene matches. This CDR3 is 16 amino acids long. The CDR3 nucleotides read TGTGCCAGCAGCTTGGAGGGGGCGCAACCCGGAAACACCATATATTTT. It encodes CASSLEGAQPGNTIYF. The full variable domain, completed using reference TRBV5-4 and TRBJ1-3, is ETGVTQSPTHLIKTRGQQVTLRCSSQSGHNTVSWYQQALGQGPQFIFQYYREEENGRGNFPPRFSGLQFPNYSSELNVNALELDDSALYLCASSLEGAQPGNTIYFGEGSWLTVV.

This rearrangement joins TRBV9 to TRBJ2-1; D remains ambiguous. CDR3 length: 14 residues. V was cut by 0 bases and J by 6 bases, with 10 bases left in between. Per the germline V gene, CDR1 is SGDLS and CDR2 is YYNGEE. The CDR3, as DNA: TGTGCCAGCAGCGTAGGTAGAATGCCCAATGAGCAGTTCTTC. Residues: CASSVGRMPNEQFF.

The V gene is TRBV9, the J gene TRBJ1-6; D not resolved. The length of the CDR3 is 15 residues. Trimming shortened V by 2 bases and J by 10 bases, and 16 bases separated the two germline ends. The germline V gene has CDR1 SGDLS and CDR2 YYNGEE. CDR3 amino acids: CASSVEAGRRSPLHF. CDR3 DNA: TGTGCCAGCAGCGTGGAGGCAGGTCGGCGATCACCCCTCCACTTT.

The chain uses TRBV18 and TRBJ1-1; D might be TRBD1 (6 bases). Trimming pared 2 bases from V and 8 bases from J, leaving 18 bases between. Germline CDR1 and CDR2: KGHSH and LQKENI. The length of the CDR3 is 15 residues. CDR3 loop: CASSPTINPGHEAFF. The CDR3 DNA is TGTGCCAGCTCACCAACGATTAATCCGGGACACGAAGCTTTCTTT.

V usage is TRBV5-1 and J usage is TRBJ1-1; D call uncertain. Trimming cost V 0 bases and J 3 bases, with 12 bases left between them. Germline lookup yields CDR1 SGHRS and CDR2 YFSETQ. This CDR3 contains 15 residues. Written as DNA, the CDR3 is TGCGCCAGCAGCTTGGCCGCGAGGGCTGACACTGAAGCTTTCTTT. The encoded protein is CASSLAARADTEAFF.

The rearrangement uses TRBV27 and TRBJ2-1; 8 nucleotides agree with TRBD2. V was pared by 3 bases and J by 8 bases, with 9 bases of the junction left unmatched. CDR1 is MNHEY, CDR2 SMNVEV, per germline (reference sequence). The CDR3 sequence is 15 residues long. CDR3 region: CASSFRAGDLHEQFF. Here the CDR3 DNA reads TGTGCCAGCAGTTTCCGAGCGGGAGACTTGCATGAGCAGTTCTTC.

The CDR3, as DNA: TGTGCCGGCTGGGGAGGGGGGGGTAACACTGAAGCTTTCTTT. It yields the protein CAGWGGGGNTEAFF. This sequence joins TRBV27 and TRBJ1-1, with D maybe TRBD1 (6 bases). Germline V gene lookup returns CDR1 MNHEY and CDR2 SMNVEV (reference sequence). This CDR3 has 14 residues. The V gene lost 11 bases and the J gene lost 2 bases, with 18 bases spanning the gap.

The genes are TRBV28 and TRBJ2-7, with 11 positions matching TRBD2. After removal of 6 bases from V and 1 base from J, the junction contained 2 bases not matched to a gene. CDR3 length: 14 amino acids. Germline values: CDR1 MDHEN, CDR2 SYDVKM. The CDR3: CASRLAGVSYEQYF. Written as DNA, the CDR3 is TGTGCCAGCAGACTAGCGGGAGTGTCCTACGAGCAGTACTTC.

The CDR3 loop reads CASSPSGSTPDTQYF. The CDR3 coding sequence is TGTGCCAGCAGTCCTAGCGGGAGCACCCCAGATACGCAGTATTTT. V is TRBV28 and J is TRBJ2-3, with 10 bases that match TRBD2. The CDR3 extends over 15 amino acids. V was pared by 5 bases and J by 4 bases, with 6 bases of the junction left unmatched. Germline loops: CDR1 MDHEN, CDR2 SYDVKM. Combining the CDR3 with reference TRBV28 and TRBJ2-3 gives the whole variable domain DVKVTQSSRYLVKRTGEKVFLECVQDMDHENMFWYRQDPGLGLRLIYFSYDVKMKEKGDIPEGYSVSREKKERFSLILESASTNQTSMYLCASSPSGSTPDTQYFGPGTRLTVL.

J is TRBJ1-2 and V is TRBV5-1, with 9 bases fitting TRBD1. V was pared by 4 bases and J by 6 bases, with 13 bases of the junction left unmatched. The CDR3 sequence is 16 residues long. Germline V gene data show CDR1 as SGHRS and CDR2 as YFSETQ. In DNA form, the CDR3 reads TGCGCCAGCAGCATCTCCACCGCGACAGGGGGAAATGGCTACACCTTC. Amino acid sequence: CASSISTATGGNGYTF.

Here the CDR3 reads CASSLARGAWTEAFF. The CDR3 DNA reads TGTGCCAGCAGCTTAGCGCGGGGGGCCTGGACTGAAGCTTTCTTT. V is TRBV11-1 and J is TRBJ1-1; D may be TRBD1 (6 bases). Germline V CDR1 and CDR2: SGHAT, FQDESV (reference sequence). The CDR3 has 15 amino acids. V lost 0 bases to trimming and J lost 5 bases, with 13 bases between them.

The chain couples TRBV5-4 to TRBJ1-1; perhaps TRBD1 as D (6 bases). V lost 4 bases and J 4 bases, leaving 17 bases between the germline ends. The CDR3 extends over 15 amino acids. CDR1 and CDR2 (germline): SGHNT, YYREEE (reference sequence). In DNA, the CDR3 is TGTGCCAGCAGCAGGGACACTGAGCTCATCACTGAAGCTTTCTTT. It translates to CASSRDTELITEAFF.